A selection of T cell receptor beta chains follows, all from one sample in a study of response to subunit inactivated influenza vaccine. Each CDR3 protein is one row after TCRdb ran MiXCR on the RT-PCR reads. The data show hundreds of thousands of distinct CDR3 sequences, approximately 15% seen once. The specimen comprised PBMCs from blood, sampled approximately 15 days before vaccination. Source of these receptors: a man aged 45-65 years who received an inactivated influenza vaccine. The CDR3 runs from the conserved cysteine through the conserved F or W. A D gene is named only where the DNA matches it firmly. Clone size is stated in some rows and not others, as once, few, many or a class when expanded.

>TRBJ1-2|many|-|TRBV12-3/TRBV12-4
TGTGCCAGCGGGAAGGGACTTCCGATCTATGGCTACACCTTC
CASGKGLPIYGYTF
>TRBJ2-7|many|TRBD1|TRBV6-1
TGTGCCAGCAGTCGGGACAGGCGCATCTCCTACGAGCAGTACTTC
CASSRDRRISYEQYF
>TRBJ2-1|-|TRBD1|TRBV6-2/TRBV6-3
TGTGCCAGCAGTGGACAGGGGGCTTTTAATGAGCAGTTCTTC
CASSGQGAFNEQFF
>TRBJ2-3|-|-|TRBV5-1
TGCGCCAGCAGCCCGGCGGTCTTGGTGTCTAGCACAGATACGCAGTATTTT
CASSPAVLVSSTDTQYF
>TRBJ2-7|many|-|TRBV2
TGTGCCAGCAGAAAACAGGGCACTAGGGACGAGCAGTACTTC
CASRKQGTRDEQYF
>TRBJ2-7|-|TRBD2|TRBV5-5
TGTGCCAGCAGCTTTGGCGGGAGCGTCACCTTCTCCTACGAGCAGTACTTC
CASSFGGSVTFSYEQYF
>TRBJ2-1|few|-|TRBV28
TGTGCCAGCAGGGACAACCCCTACAATGAGCAGTTCTTC
CASRDNPYNEQFF
>TRBJ2-7|-|-|TRBV7-9
TGTGCCAGCAGCTGGTTTGGGACTGGAAGCTCCTACGAGCAGTACTTC
CASSWFGTGSSYEQYF
>TRBJ2-7|-|TRBD2|TRBV24-1
TGTGCCACCAGTGATTTGACGGGAGGCTCCGAGCAGTACTTC
CATSDLTGGSEQYF
>TRBJ2-1|few|TRBD2|TRBV6-1
TGTGCCAGCACTAGGGACTACACGAGCTCCTACAATGAGCAGTTCTTC
CASTRDYTSSYNEQFF
>TRBJ2-7|-|-|TRBV9
TGTGCCAGCAGCATTCCGGCTCCACTCACCTACGAGCAGTACTTC
CASSIPAPLTYEQYF
>TRBJ1-6|few|TRBD1|TRBV6-5
TGTGCCAGCAGTTATTACCGGGACAGTAATTCACCCCTCCACTTT
CASSYYRDSNSPLHF
>TRBJ2-3|many|-|TRBV5-6
TGTGCCAGCAGCTTGAATGGGGGGGCGCGCACAGATACGCAGTATTTT
CASSLNGGARTDTQYF
>TRBJ2-7|-|TRBD1|TRBV6-1
TGTGCCAGCAGAACGGCGGACAGGGGTGACGAGCAGTACTTC
CASRTADRGDEQYF
>TRBJ2-7|few|-|TRBV5-1
TGCGCCAGCAGCTTGACTCCCGAATACGAGCAGTACTTC
CASSLTPEYEQYF
>TRBJ1-4|few|-|TRBV7-9
TGTGCCAGTGTTCCTCAGGGGTTGACAACTAATGAAAAACTGTTTTTT
CASVPQGLTTNEKLFF
>TRBJ2-3|few|-|TRBV3-1
TGTGCCAGCAGGAGGCCCACAGATACGCAGTATTTT
CASRRPTDTQYF
>TRBJ1-5|-|-|TRBV6-2/TRBV6-3
TGTGCCAGCAACGCCGGGACAAAACAGCATTTT
CASNAGTKQHF
>TRBJ1-2|few|-|TRBV6-2/TRBV6-3
TGTGCCAGCAGTAAGAACTATGGCTACACCTTC
CASSKNYGYTF
>TRBJ2-7|few|-|TRBV5-1
TGCGCCAGCAGCGTAAGGACGGACTCCTACGAGCAGTACTTC
CASSVRTDSYEQYF
>TRBJ2-3|-|TRBD2|TRBV2
TGTGCCGGGGAGGGCCTGAGGACAGATACGCAGTATTTT
CAGEGLRTDTQYF